This TCR beta chain comes out of a study of Siglec-9 on CD8 T cells in melanoma. General study results and limits: Siglec-9 reportedly marks and regulates an effector memory CD8+ T-cell subset apparently accumulating in melanoma tumors.

As to this clone: Its antigen is unknown.

Some clones are missing from TCRdb's copy, which holds only in-frame ones; the method was immunoSEQ multiplex PCR. The table records over 30,000 clones, 80% to 85% of them present only once. Germline CDR1 and CDR2: MNHNS and SASEGT. V lost 1 base to trimming and J lost 2 bases, with 15 bases between them. The CDR3 runs 16 residues. The V and J genes are TRBV6-1 and TRBJ2-7, with D perhaps TRBD1 (5 bases). Sequenced: Siglec-9- CD8+ T cells sorted from blood. The receptor was derived from a human donor in good health. The CDR3 DNA reads TGTGCCAGCAGTGAAGGAGTGGGGCCCGCCACCTACGAGCAGTACTTC. This translates into CASSEGVGPATYEQYF.